The clone carrying this T cell receptor (beta chain) was seen at least ten times. No antigen is known for it. The CDR3 consists of 14 residues. The germline V and J ends were trimmed by 5 bases and 2 bases, with 12 bases remaining between them. Germline V gene sequence: CDR1 SNHLY, CDR2 FYNNEI. The entry originates in a study of regulatory T cells in long-lasting Graves disease. Overall study findings and caveats: Persistent disease was characterized by preferential usage of TRBV28, TRBJ1-2 and TRBJ2-5.

Arm-PCR of CDR3 regions and iRepertoire HTBI primers were the basis on which TCR beta libraries were built. In the original processing: The study identified around 62 TRBV and 14 to 15 TRBJ segments across samples. TCRdb redid the calling of the multiplex PCR reads with MiXCR, one entry per CDR3 protein. These V and J calls derive from TCRdb rather than the authors' analysis. The sample has hundreds of thousands of distinct CDR3 sequences, roughly 20% seen once. Time point specified: persistent/refractory GD, antithyroid drugs over 5 years with positive TRAb. From RNA extracted from PBMCs, the TCR library was made.

The chain uses TRBV2 and TRBJ1-1; no firm D call. This specimen consisted of peripheral blood mononuclear cells (PBMCs), obtained when the disease was refractory, from a patient treated with antithyroid drugs. This TCR was recovered from a female donor with Graves disease. The DNA for the CDR3 is TGTGCCAGCAGTCCCCCCCTAAGAAACACTGAAGCTTTCTTT. This codes for CASSPPLRNTEAFF.